The sequence of this T cell receptor beta chain was determined in a study of shared clonotypes between healthy human individuals. TCRdb's table, derived via immunoSEQ multiplex PCR, lists solely in-frame clones and lacks some. The sample lists about 2.3 million clones, 85% to 95% occurring once. Trimming at V came to 5 bases and at J to 0 bases, leaving 7 bases not matched to a gene. The CDR3 has 15 amino acids. CDR1 is SGHTA and CDR2 is FQGTGA in the germline V gene. V usage is TRBV7-3 and J usage is TRBJ2-7, with 7 positions matching TRBD1. This clonotype was obtained from a man younger than 35 in good health. Some clones in this sample may be carry-over from other donors' samples. Sequencing was carried out using naive CD4+ T cells from PBMCs. Described subset: CD45RA+ positively selected. CDR3 region: CASSHSAGGSYEQYF. The DNA for the CDR3 is TGTGCCAGCAGCCACTCAGCAGGGGGCTCCTACGAGCAGTACTTC.